This TCR beta chain derives from a study of neurological immune-mediated disorders. Template-switch 5'RACE cDNA synthesis added a 10-nucleotide unique molecular identifier. Using its own MiXCR run on the 5' RACE reads, TCRdb lists one record per CDR3 protein. The sample shows tens of thousands of distinct CDR3 sequences, around 24% of them seen only once. Described time point: technical triplicate 2. The TCR sequence derives from a man aged 60-69 years with HTLV-1-associated myelopathy (HAM/TSP). Sequenced material: PBMCs.

This CDR3 reads CSAGTSQLDTRYF. CDR3 coding DNA: TGCAGCGCCGGGACGTCTCAATTAGATACGAGGTATTTT. The chain combines TRBV29-1 with TRBJ2-3; TRBD1 or TRBD2 may be the D gene (5 bases each). V was trimmed by 7 bases and J by 14 bases, leaving 25 bases between them. This CDR3 region has 13 residues. Germline V lookup: CDR1 SQVTM, CDR2 ANQGSEA.